Listed below are T cell receptor beta chains from one sample, sequenced in a study of neurological immune-mediated disorders. TCRdb analysed the 5' RACE reads with MiXCR anew, one entry per CDR3 protein. Counted here are more than 20,000 distinct CDR3 sequences, more than 2% occurring once; the ten biggest clones make up roughly 2.5%. The material sequenced was PBMCs. These receptors were taken from a woman between 45 and 60 years old with multiple sclerosis. CDR3s leave out the opening cysteine and the closing phenylalanine or tryptophan.

v_call	j_call	cdr3_aa
TRBV20-1	TRBJ1-5	SARGQGQYSNQPQH
TRBV20-1	TRBJ1-2	SAKYRVGYT
TRBV6-6	TRBJ2-2	ASSPAAAGTGELF
TRBV19	TRBJ1-2	ASTDGGAGKDGYT
TRBV5-1	TRBJ2-1	ASRLGQGINEQF
TRBV29-1	TRBJ2-1	SVVTGGGGEQF
TRBV6-5	TRBJ1-3	ASSTPSGNTIY
TRBV4-2	TRBJ1-1	ASSQDPRNTEAF
TRBV20-1	TRBJ2-7	SARPGGTYEQY
TRBV5-1	TRBJ2-2	ASSLDSPDGELF
TRBV24-1	TRBJ2-1	ATSNPDNEQF
TRBV9	TRBJ2-7	ASSVEAGPYEQY
TRBV18	TRBJ1-3	ASSPTSTASGNTIY
TRBV12-3/TRBV12-4	TRBJ1-6	ASSFAGDNSPLH
TRBV11-2	TRBJ2-7	ASSLAASGRSYEQY
TRBV29-1	TRBJ2-7	SVSGTGTYEQY
TRBV20-1	TRBJ1-4	SARVPRAEKLF
TRBV20-1	TRBJ2-1	SAKLGGGMTAYNEQF
TRBV6-2/TRBV6-3	TRBJ1-5	ASSRTGEGQPQH
TRBV7-2	TRBJ1-1	ASSGRTGYMNTEAF
TRBV20-1	TRBJ2-3	SRTRRTDTQY
TRBV4-1	TRBJ1-5	ASSQGTGRSYSNQPQH
TRBV10-3	TRBJ1-2	AISRERGKDGYT
TRBV12-3/TRBV12-4	TRBJ1-5	ASSRAGGNQPQH
TRBV5-1	TRBJ1-3	ASSFSGARSGNTIY
TRBV9	TRBJ2-3	ASSSRGGDTQY
TRBV29-1	TRBJ2-7	SVGAGNSYEQY
TRBV20-1	TRBJ1-6	SAIRQGRSPLH
TRBV29-1	TRBJ2-3	SVQPMTGVFTDTQY
TRBV7-2	TRBJ2-2	ASSLHPAGATGELF
TRBV7-7	TRBJ2-1	ASSLEAASNEQF
TRBV5-1	TRBJ2-2	ASRPTGLIETGELF
TRBV9	TRBJ2-1	ASSVAPFYNEQF
TRBV20-1	TRBJ2-7	SARTLRGGLSYEQY
TRBV9	TRBJ1-2	ASSAGDRVQYGYT
TRBV7-8	TRBJ2-1	ASSLEVPEQF
TRBV10-3	TRBJ1-1	AIRQGLNTEAF
TRBV5-1	TRBJ2-7	ASSYGTDAYEQY
TRBV7-2	TRBJ2-5	ASSPQRAGRRTQY
TRBV20-1	TRBJ1-3	SAREAVGNTIY
TRBV5-1	TRBJ2-3	ASSLAGDPTDTQY
TRBV12-3/TRBV12-4	TRBJ1-1	ASSFGNTEAF
TRBV7-9	TRBJ1-1	ASNTQGGTEAF
TRBV24-1	TRBJ2-1	ATSDLWGNNEQF
TRBV20-1	TRBJ2-7	SARAMVQGEQY
TRBV12-3/TRBV12-4	TRBJ1-1	ASIHSGQNKEAF
TRBV7-2	TRBJ1-6	ASSVDRVGNSPLH
TRBV4-3	TRBJ1-1	ASSLGVGNTEAF
TRBV5-1	TRBJ2-7	ASSRDRTETYEQY
TRBV29-1	TRBJ2-7	SVAPGLSAYEQY
TRBV20-1	TRBJ1-2	SAERPGQDGYT
TRBV29-1	TRBJ2-5	SVTPPGARETQY